This TCR beta chain was sequenced during a study of T cells after yellow fever vaccination. Study-level background: Where fractions had low cell numbers, libraries were prepared from them with the SMART-Seq v4 Ultra Low Input RNA kit. The study, taken as a whole, reports: The appearance of a small share of clonotypes in both CD4 and CD8 compartments was observed. The secondary response showed a weaker magnitude and a faster peak, day 5 versus 15.

In making TCR cDNA, 5'RACE template switching added a universal primer site and UMIs to it. TCRdb reprocessed the 5' RACE reads with MiXCR, giving one entry per CDR3 protein. The profile shows 500,000 to 650,000 distinct CDR3 sequences, approximately 13% of them singletons. The CDR3 has 16 residues. V was trimmed by 5 bases and J by 4 bases, leaving 21 bases between them. This clonotype turned up a few times. Its antigen is not identified. Sequenced here: PBMCs, sampled on the day of the yellow fever booster vaccination. The chain has TRBV12-3 or TRBV12-4 and TRBJ2-7; D might be TRBD1 or TRBD2, each matching 5 bases. The clonotype originates from a man in his thirties or forties who received the YFV17D yellow fever vaccine. Here the CDR3 DNA reads TGTGCCAGCAGTCAAGCCCAGTGGACATGGGGGTACGAGCAGTACTTC. Its translation is CASSQAQWTWGYEQYF.